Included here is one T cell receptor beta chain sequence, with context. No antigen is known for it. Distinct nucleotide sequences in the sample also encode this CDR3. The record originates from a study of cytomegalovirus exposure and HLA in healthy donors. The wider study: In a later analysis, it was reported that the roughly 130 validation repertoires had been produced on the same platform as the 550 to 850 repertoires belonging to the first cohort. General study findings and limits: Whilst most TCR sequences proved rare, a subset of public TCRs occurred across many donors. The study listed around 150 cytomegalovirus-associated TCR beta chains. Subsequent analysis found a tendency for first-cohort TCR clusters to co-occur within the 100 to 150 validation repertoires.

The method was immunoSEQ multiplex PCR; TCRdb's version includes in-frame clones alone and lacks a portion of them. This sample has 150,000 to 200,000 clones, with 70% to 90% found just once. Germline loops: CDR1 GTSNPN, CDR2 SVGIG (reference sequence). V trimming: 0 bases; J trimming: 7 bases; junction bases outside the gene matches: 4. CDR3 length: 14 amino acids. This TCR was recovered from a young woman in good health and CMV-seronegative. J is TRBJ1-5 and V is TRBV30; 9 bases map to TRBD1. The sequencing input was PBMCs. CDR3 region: CAWSVGTGRQPQHF. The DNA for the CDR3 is TGTGCCTGGAGTGTAGGGACAGGGAGGCAGCCCCAGCATTTT.